One and the same sample provided the 30 T cell receptor beta chains below, sequenced in a study of CD8+CD57+ T cells in acquired aplastic anemia. Previously, flow cytometry had revealed CD8+CD57+ cell expansion in the patients chosen for sequencing. Genomic DNA provided the template from which TCR beta VDJ and CDR3 profiles were obtained. Each CDR3 protein gets one entry after TCRdb re-called the reads with MiXCR. The table has a few hundred thousand distinct CDR3 sequences, over 25% seen once. The sequenced material came from sorted CD4+, CD8+, or CD8+CD57+ T cells (not recorded which) from PBMCs. The origin of the receptors is a human donor with aplastic anemia.

This clonotype has a count of ten or more. The chain employs TRBV29-1 and TRBJ1-1; D remains unclear. Germline lookup yields CDR1 SQVTM and CDR2 ANQGSEA. V lost 7 bases to trimming and J lost 1 base, with 10 bases between them. The CDR3 length is 12 residues. CDR3 in amino acids: CSARPGNTEAFF. DNA for the CDR3: TGCAGCGCCCGCCCGGGGAACACTGAAGCTTTCTTT.

The rearrangement joins TRBV9 to TRBJ2-3, with D possibly TRBD1 on 6 matching bases. This CDR3 is 15 amino acids long. Between the trimmed V and J ends, which lost 0 bases and 2 bases, there was a span of 10 bases. Germline CDR1 and CDR2: SGDLS and YYNGEE. The chain's CDR3 is CASSVGGDNTDTQYF. DNA of the CDR3: TGTGCCAGCAGCGTAGGAGGGGACAACACAGATACGCAGTATTTT.

Ten or more counts support this clonotype. The chain couples TRBV24-1 to TRBJ2-1; 9 bases map to TRBD1. Germline assignment: CDR1 KGHDR and CDR2 SFDVKD. The trim removed 4 bases at V and 7 bases at J, leaving 4 bases unmatched. CDR3 length equals 14 residues. The CDR3 loop is CATSDRDRDNEQFF. The CDR3 DNA follows: TGTGCCACCAGTGACAGGGACAGGGATAATGAGCAGTTCTTC.

J is TRBJ2-7 and V is TRBV12-3 or TRBV12-4; possible D gene TRBD2, 5 bases. Trimming took 0 bases from V and 2 from J, leaving 11 bases between them. The CDR3 consists of 15 residues. CDR3 DNA sequence: TGTGCCAGCAGTTTAGCCGGGGTCTTTACCTACGAGCAGTACTTC. As protein: CASSLAGVFTYEQYF.

On this clonotype: At one boundary the junction diverges from the germline segment, which might be a read error. V gene TRBV9 combines with J gene TRBJ2-2; D call uncertain. The CDR3 has 15 residues. Per the germline V gene, CDR1 is SGDLS and CDR2 is YYNGEE. CDR3 protein: CASSVVSSNTEELFF. The CDR3 nucleotides read TGTGCCAGCAGCGTAGTAAGCTCGAACACCGAGGAGCTGTTTTTT.

This clonotype was detected many times. The rearrangement uses TRBV25-1 and TRBJ2-3; the D is unclear. This CDR3 region has 14 residues. Trimming left V 6 bases short and J 2 bases short, with 12 bases between. Germline lookup yields CDR1 MGHDK and CDR2 SYGVNS. The CDR3 nucleotides are TGTGCCAGCAGGGGAATAAGGATCACAGATACGCAGTATTTT. It codes for CASRGIRITDTQYF. The full variable domain, with the rest looked up from reference TRBV25-1 and TRBJ2-3, is EADIYQTPRYLVIGTGKKITLECSQTMGHDKMYWYQQDPGMELHLIHYSYGVNSTEKGDLSSESTVSRIRTEHFPLTLESARPSHTSQYLCASRGIRITDTQYFGPGTRLTVL.

This chain joins TRBV25-1 and TRBJ1-1; TRBD1 matches 11 bases. The germline V gene encodes CDR1 MGHDK and CDR2 SYGVNS. There are 17 residues in the CDR3. V shed 3 bases and J 5 bases; nucleotides not matched to a gene: 11. CDR3 residues: CASSDLRGDRGSTEAFF. The CDR3 DNA reads as TGTGCCAGCAGTGATCTTAGGGGGGACAGGGGGTCGACTGAAGCTTTCTTT.

The sample holds many counts of this clonotype. The chain has TRBV10-2 and TRBJ1-6, with a weak D call TRBD1 (6 bases). Trimming shortened V by 5 bases and J by 2 bases, and 13 bases separated the two germline ends. The CDR3 is 16 amino acids. Germline assignment: CDR1 WSHSY and CDR2 SAAADI. CDR3 protein: CASSPQGQTYNSPLHF. The CDR3 region has the DNA TGCGCCAGCAGTCCACAAGGACAGACCTATAATTCACCCCTCCACTTT.

This clonotype was found many times. V gene TRBV19 combines with J gene TRBJ2-7, with TRBD1 identical over 11 bases. Germline values: CDR1 LNHDA, CDR2 SQIVND (reference sequence). The length of the CDR3 is 14 residues. V dropped 4 bases and J dropped 6; count of bases not matched to a gene: 5. The DNA of the CDR3 is TGTGCCAGTAGTACCCGGACAGGGGGCGTCGAGCAGTACTTC. Translated, it gives CASSTRTGGVEQYF.

V usage is TRBV2 and J usage is TRBJ2-1; D uncertain. There are 12 residues in the CDR3. Trimming cost V 5 bases and J 4 bases, with 6 bases left between them. The V gene's germline CDR1 is SNHLY and CDR2 FYNNEI. The CDR3 sequence is CASSTSYNEQFF. CDR3 nucleotide sequence: TGTGCCAGCAGTACCTCATACAATGAGCAGTTCTTC.

This chain links TRBV2 with TRBJ2-7; D remains unclear. Trimming took off 11 bases at V and 5 bases at J, with 10 bases between the two ends. Germline V lookup: CDR1 SNHLY, CDR2 FYNNEI. The CDR3 consists of 10 residues. This chain's CDR3 is CAVTRNEQYF. For the CDR3, the DNA is TGTGCCGTTACGAGGAACGAGCAGTACTTC.

This chain links TRBV19 with TRBJ1-6, with 10 nucleotides matching TRBD1. From germline, CDR1 is LNHDA and CDR2 SQIVND (reference sequence). J was trimmed by 9 bases and V by 6 bases; bases with no gene match: 5. The CDR3 consists of 14 residues. The CDR3 here is CASSQDRGGSPLHF. As DNA, the CDR3 is TGTGCCAGTAGCCAGGACAGGGGGGGTTCACCCCTCCACTTT.

This clonotype was observed many times. The rearrangement links TRBV9 to TRBJ1-6; D remains unclear. This CDR3 contains 13 residues. The germline CDR1 and CDR2 sequences are SGDLS and YYNGEE. The V end was cut by 0 bases, the J end by 12 bases, with 10 bases between. CDR3 in amino acids: CASSVVAGGPLHF. The CDR3 nucleotides are TGTGCCAGCAGCGTAGTAGCCGGCGGACCCCTCCACTTT.

This clonotype came up a few times. One end of the junction varies from germline; a read error may be responsible. The DNA for the CDR3 is TGTGCCAGCAGCCTGGGGACTAGCGGCTCCTACGAGCAGTGCTTC. Amino acid sequence: CASSLGTSGSYEQCF. The rearrangement uses TRBV27 and TRBJ2-7, with 11 bases matching TRBD2. Germline V lookup: CDR1 MNHEY, CDR2 SMNVEV (reference sequence). The length of the CDR3 is 15 residues.

This clonotype was counted at least ten times. The V call is TRBV6-1, the J call TRBJ2-3; 7 bases are a match to TRBD2. Germline V CDR1 and CDR2: MNHNS, SASEGT. The CDR3 is made up of 15 amino acids. V lost 8 bases and J lost 5; bases outside the gene matches: 13. DNA for the CDR3: TGTGCCAGCCAACTCTGCGGACTAGTAAGAGATACGCAGTATTTT. This encodes CASQLCGLVRDTQYF.

Comment on this clonotype: A read error is possible here, since a much larger clone lies one base away. The chain carries TRBV24-1 and TRBJ2-1; the D gene is possibly TRBD1 (6 bases). Germline lookup yields CDR1 KGHDR and CDR2 SFDVKD. This CDR3 is 13 amino acids long. This chain's CDR3 is CTTSEPGQNEQFF. CDR3 coding DNA: TGTACCACCAGTGAACCTGGACAGAATGAGCAGTTCTTC.

This clonotype has only a few counts. This clone may be a read error of a much larger clone one base away. This chain uses TRBV19 with TRBJ1-5, with D perhaps TRBD1 (6 bases). Looked up from germline, CDR1 is LNHDA and CDR2 is SQIVND (reference sequence). This CDR3 has 15 amino acids. Trimming shortened V by 3 bases and J by 5 bases, and 14 bases separated the two germline ends. The CDR3 sequence: CASSIGGPGDQPQHF. The CDR3 nucleotides are TGTGCCAGTAGTATTGGGGGGCCTGGCGATCAGCCCCAGCATTTT.

With regard to this clonotype: A much bigger clone sits one base away, suggesting this may be a read error. The V gene is TRBV2, the J gene TRBJ1-2, with TRBD1 identical over 8 bases. In germline, CDR1 is SNHLY, CDR2 FYNNEI. This CDR3 comprises 14 residues. V shed 5 bases and J 7 bases; nucleotides not matched to a gene: 9. The CDR3 loop is CASSQGADLGGYTF. The CDR3 DNA reads as TGTGCCAGCAGTCAGGGGGCGGACCTGGGTGGCTACACCTTC.

This chain connects TRBV10-3 to TRBJ1-5; a possible D gene is TRBD1 (5 bases). The CDR3 contains 12 residues. The V gene's germline CDR1 is ENHRY and CDR2 SYGVKD. V was cut by 8 bases and J by 0 bases, with 5 bases left in between. As DNA, the CDR3 is TGTGCCATCGACAGTAGCAATCAGCCCCAGCATTTT. Protein product: CAIDSSNQPQHF.

Concerning this clonotype: A clone one base away is much larger, so this may be a read error. This chain joins TRBV7-8 and TRBJ2-7, with 10 bases aligning to TRBD2. Germline CDR1 is SGHVS and CDR2 is FQNEAQ. The CDR3 runs to 14 residues. The CDR3: CASSPPTSGYEQCF. The CDR3 bases are TGTGCCAGCAGCCCACCGACTAGCGGGTACGAGCAGTGCTTC.

CDR3 sequence (DNA): TGTGCCAGTGCACCAGGGGGTGACACCGGGGAGCTGTTTTTT. This sequence encodes CASAPGGDTGELFF. The V call is TRBV6-9, the J call TRBJ2-2; TRBD1 matches 7 bases. Germline V gives CDR1 MNHGY, CDR2 SVAAGI. Trimming at V came to 9 bases and at J to 3 bases, leaving 7 bases not matched to a gene. The CDR3 runs 14 residues.

This clonotype appeared a few times. V gene TRBV3-1 combines with J gene TRBJ2-3; 9 bases map to TRBD2. Germline V gene sequence: CDR1 LGHDT, CDR2 YNNKEL (reference sequence). Trimming at V came to 1 base and at J to 2 bases, leaving 4 bases not matched to a gene. This CDR3 has 16 amino acids. The CDR3 DNA reads as TGTGCCAGCAGCCAAGTGAGCGGGGGGAACACAGATACGCAGTATTTT. Residues: CASSQVSGGNTDTQYF.

This clonotype showed up just a few times. It may be a read error: a sequence one base away is much more abundant. The chain combines TRBV7-8 with TRBJ1-5; D remains unclear. V was shortened by 1 base and J by 9 bases, with 10 bases between the two germline ends. The CDR3 is 13 amino acids. Per germline, CDR1 SGHVS and CDR2 FQNEAQ. CDR3 DNA: TGTGCCAGCAGCTTAGGGGGTCAACCGCCCCAGCATTTT. Translation gives CASSLGGQPPQHF.

This clonotype was detected many times. V and J are TRBV19 and TRBJ2-7; the D call may be TRBD1 or TRBD2 (5 bases each). Germline values: CDR1 LNHDA, CDR2 SQIVND (reference sequence). V shed 4 bases and J shed 4 bases, with 5 bases lying between them. The CDR3 loop spans 11 amino acids. The CDR3 nucleotides read TGTGCCAGTAGTAGGGGGTACGAGCAGTACTTC. Translating it yields CASSRGYEQYF.

The chain employs TRBV19 and TRBJ1-4; the D is unclear. The CDR3 runs 15 residues. V lost 4 bases to trimming and J lost 2 bases, with 11 bases between them. The germline gives CDR1 LNHDA, CDR2 SQIVND (reference sequence). In DNA, the CDR3 is TGTGCCAGTAGTAGCTGGGCTTTTACTAATGAAAAACTGTTTTTT. It is translated as CASSSWAFTNEKLFF.

This clonotype has ten or more counts. Written as DNA, the CDR3 is TGTGCCAGCAAGGACAGGGAAGCAGGTCAGCCCCAGCATTTT. This translates into CASKDREAGQPQHF. The rearrangement uses TRBV25-1 and TRBJ1-5; 8 nucleotides match TRBD1. Losses at the gene ends were 7 bases for V and 6 bases for J; bases not matched to a gene: 8. CDR3 length: 14 residues. Germline V gene lookup returns CDR1 MGHDK and CDR2 SYGVNS. Together with reference TRBV25-1 and TRBJ1-5, the CDR3 gives the full variable domain: EADIYQTPRYLVIGTGKKITLECSQTMGHDKMYWYQQDPGMELHLIHYSYGVNSTEKGDLSSESTVSRIRTEHFPLTLESARPSHTSQYLCASKDREAGQPQHFGDGTRLSIL.

This clonotype was picked up a small number of times. The chain uses TRBV3-1 and TRBJ1-1; possibly TRBD1 for D (5 bases). The germline gives CDR1 LGHDT, CDR2 YNNKEL (reference sequence). V lost 4 bases to trimming and J lost 1 base, with 16 bases between them. The CDR3 runs to 16 residues. CDR3 residues: CASSPGVQGQNTEAFF. The CDR3 bases are TGTGCCAGCAGCCCCGGGGTTCAGGGCCAGAACACTGAAGCTTTCTTT.

This clonotype was recorded at least ten times. This chain joins TRBV19 and TRBJ2-7; 9 positions match TRBD1. Per germline, CDR1 LNHDA and CDR2 SQIVND (reference sequence). V shed 5 bases and J 1 base; nucleotides not matched to a gene: 6. This CDR3 region has 15 residues. In DNA, the CDR3 is TGTGCCAGTAGTCCGCCGGGACAGGGTTCCTACGAGCAGTACTTC. This encodes CASSPPGQGSYEQYF. The whole variable domain, remainder taken from reference TRBV19 and TRBJ2-7, is DGGITQSPKYLFRKEGQNVTLSCEQNLNHDAMYWYRQDPGQGLRLIYYSQIVNDFQKGDIAEGYSVSREKKESFPLTVTSAQKNPTAFYLCASSPPGQGSYEQYFGPGTRLTVT.

As concerns this clonotype: One junction end does not reproduce the germline sequence, and a read error may be involved. V usage is TRBV10-3 and J usage is TRBJ1-1; maybe TRBD1 (6 bases). Germline CDR1 ENHRY, CDR2 SYGVKD. This CDR3 has 13 residues. The CDR3 sequence: CATSGTTNTEAFF. In DNA form, the CDR3 reads TGTGCCACCAGTGGGACAACGAACACTGAAGCTTTCTTT.

This clonotype was picked up many times. The chain has TRBV15 and TRBJ2-7; 7 nucleotides align to TRBD1. Per the germline V gene, CDR1 is LNHNV and CDR2 is YYDKDF (reference sequence). The CDR3 extends over 13 amino acids. Trimming cost V 0 bases and J 6 bases; bases outside gene matches: 2. DNA of the CDR3: TGTGCCACCAGCAGAGACAGGGGGTCCGAGCAGTACTTC. It is translated as CATSRDRGSEQYF.